Presented here are 29 T cell receptor beta chains from one specimen sequenced in a study of radiation and T cells in renal cell carcinoma. Profiling relied on immunoSEQ multiplex PCR, and the TCRdb table lists in-frame clones only, not all of them. The sample yields approximately 65,000 clones, about 83% seen once. Time point denoted: blood 4 weeks post-SBRT, at nephrectomy. The treatment denotes: 15 Gy SBRT to primary tumor, nephrectomy 4 weeks later. This sample comprised blood, obtained from a patient whose treatment included radiotherapy and nephrectomy. The receptors stem from a man between 60 and 75 years old with renal cell carcinoma.

The chain couples TRBV18 to TRBJ1-5; TRBD1 matches 7 bases. J gave up 0 bases and V 3 bases, and 5 bases lay outside the gene matches. CDR1 KGHSH and CDR2 LQKENI come from the germline V gene. This CDR3 has 16 amino acids. CDR3 loop: CASSPQQGNSNQPQHF. CDR3 DNA: TGTGCCAGCTCACCCCAACAGGGGAATAGCAATCAGCCCCAGCATTTT. Drawing the rest from reference TRBV18 and TRBJ1-5, the complete variable domain is NAGVMQNPRHLVRRRGQEARLRCSPMKGHSHVYWYRQLPEEGLKFMVYLQKENIIDESGMPKERFSAEFPKEGPSILRIQQVVRGDSAAYFCASSPQQGNSNQPQHFGDGTRLSIL.

The chain joins TRBV5-1 to TRBJ1-1; 7 nucleotides line up with TRBD1. After removal of 4 bases from V and 4 bases from J, the junction contained 19 bases not matched to a gene. CDR3 length: 18 residues. Germline V gene data show CDR1 as SGHRS and CDR2 as YFSETQ. The CDR3 bases are TGCGCCAGCAGCCCTGGAGGGGACAGACACGCGGGCGGCACTGAAGCTTTCTTT. It specifies CASSPGGDRHAGGTEAFF.

V and J are TRBV18 and TRBJ1-4; D is unclear. The germline CDR1 and CDR2 sequences are KGHSH and LQKENI. The ends were cut back, 2 bases at V and 2 bases at J, with 9 bases in the middle. CDR3 size: 15 residues. This CDR3 is CASSPTGFTNEKLFF. CDR3 in DNA: TGTGCCAGCTCACCAACCGGGTTCACTAATGAAAAACTGTTTTTT.

The chain carries TRBV29-1 and TRBJ1-5; D is ambiguous. CDR1 SQVTM and CDR2 ANQGSEA come from the germline V gene. The CDR3 runs 13 residues. The ends were cut back, 1 base at V and 4 bases at J, with 8 bases in the middle. The CDR3 loop reads CSVEVAENQPQHF. The CDR3 coding sequence is TGCAGCGTTGAAGTAGCGGAAAATCAGCCCCAGCATTTT. The full variable domain, rest sourced from reference TRBV29-1 and TRBJ1-5, is SAVISQKPSRDICQRGTSLTIQCQVDSQVTMMFWYRQQPGQSLTLIATANQGSEATYESGFVIDKFPISRPNLTFSTLTVSNMSPEDSSIYLCSVEVAENQPQHFGDGTRLSIL.

The chain links TRBV10-3 to TRBJ2-5, with TRBD2 matching over 13 bases. Germline assignment: CDR1 ENHRY and CDR2 SYGVKD. This CDR3 contains 17 residues. Trimming at V came to 4 bases and at J to 0 bases, leaving 5 bases not matched to a gene. The CDR3 coding sequence is TGTGCCATCAGTGGACTAGCGGGAGGAGTCGACCAAGAGACCCAGTACTTC. It encodes CAISGLAGGVDQETQYF.

The V and J genes are TRBV2 and TRBJ2-7; D is possibly TRBD2 (6 bases). Germline assignment: CDR1 SNHLY and CDR2 FYNNEI. V was shortened by 2 bases and J by 6 bases, with 11 bases between the two germline ends. The CDR3 runs 13 residues. The CDR3 region is CASSESWGLEQYV. The CDR3 DNA follows: TGTGCCAGCAGTGAAAGTTGGGGACTCGAGCAGTACGTC.

The rearrangement uses TRBV7-2 and TRBJ2-1, with TRBD2 matching 13 bases. V dropped 2 bases and J dropped 0; count of bases not matched to a gene: 1. Germline V CDR1 and CDR2: SGHTA, FQGNSA. The CDR3 extends over 17 amino acids. CDR3 DNA: TGTGCCAGCAGCTTAAGGACTAGCGGGAGCTCCTACAATGAGCAGTTCTTC. Encoded protein: CASSLRTSGSSYNEQFF.

Worth noting for this clone: The identical CDR3 is also encoded by other nucleotide sequences in the sample. The chain carries TRBV5-1 and TRBJ2-1; 7 bases fit TRBD2. The trim removed 0 bases at V and 4 bases at J, leaving 7 bases unmatched. CDR1 is SGHRS and CDR2 is YFSETQ in the germline V gene. CDR3 length equals 16 residues. The CDR3 sequence: CASSLGGGGPYNEQFF. CDR3 nucleotide sequence: TGCGCCAGCAGCTTGGGTGGGGGAGGGCCGTACAATGAGCAGTTCTTC.

The J gene is TRBJ2-3, the V gene TRBV6-7; D unclear. TRBV6-7 is recorded as an ORF, its role being uncertain. V dropped 7 bases and J dropped 0 bases, with 14 bases sitting between them. This CDR3 has 15 amino acids. CDR3: CASTTRRTSTDTQYF. CDR3 coding DNA: TGTGCCAGCACCACCCGGAGAACTAGCACAGATACGCAGTATTTT.

The genes are TRBV6-1 and TRBJ1-5; a weak D match, TRBD1 (5 bases). This CDR3 region has 14 residues. V dropped 5 bases and J dropped 3 bases, with 11 bases sitting between them. Germline CDR1 reads MNHNS; CDR2 reads SASEGT. CDR3 sequence reads: CASSLRQNNQPQHF. CDR3 DNA sequence: TGTGCCAGCAGTCTTAGACAGAACAATCAGCCCCAGCATTTT.

This clone was counted a few times. This chain joins TRBV5-1 and TRBJ2-5; 8 bases are shared with TRBD1. The junction had 3 bases not matched to a gene; V was cut back by 2 bases and J by 6 bases. The CDR3 has 13 residues. Germline CDR1 reads SGHRS; CDR2 reads YFSETQ. The CDR3 reads CASSFGQGQTQYF. DNA for the CDR3: TGCGCCAGCAGCTTCGGACAGGGACAGACCCAGTACTTC.

This rearrangement joins TRBV7-9 to TRBJ2-7; the match to TRBD2 covers 9 bases. The CDR3 is made up of 14 amino acids. V was clipped by 0 bases and J by 3 bases; unmatched bases: 0. CDR1 SEHNR and CDR2 FQNEAQ come from the germline V gene (reference sequence). The CDR3 sequence is CASSLASGSYEQYF. The CDR3 DNA follows: TGTGCCAGCAGCTTAGCTAGCGGGAGCTACGAGCAGTACTTC.

The chain couples TRBV19 to TRBJ2-3; 7 positions agree with TRBD1. Germline CDR1 is LNHDA and CDR2 is SQIVND (reference sequence). V lost 5 bases, J lost 4 bases, and 12 bases stayed unmatched. The CDR3 runs to 16 residues. In nucleotides, the CDR3 is TGTGCCAGTAGTCCGGGGACAGCCATAGACGCAGATACGCAGTATTTT. Protein: CASSPGTAIDADTQYF.

This clone occurred a few times. This rearrangement joins TRBV7-2 to TRBJ1-2; D remains unclear. V gave up 6 bases and J gave up 6 bases, with 11 bases separating them. Germline V gene sequence: CDR1 SGHTA, CDR2 FQGNSA. The CDR3 extends over 12 amino acids. In DNA form, the CDR3 reads TGTGCCAGCAGAATTTCCCGGGATGGCTACACCTTC. Encoded protein: CASRISRDGYTF.

The chain combines TRBV7-6 with TRBJ2-3; tentatively, D is TRBD2 (7 bases). The CDR3 length is 15 residues. In germline, CDR1 is SGHVS, CDR2 FNYEAQ. V was clipped by 1 base and J by 5 bases, with 13 bases between them. The CDR3 bases are TGTGCCAGCAGCTTAGTTGGGGGGGGCCGAGATACGCAGTATTTT. This codes for CASSLVGGGRDTQYF.

The chain has TRBV10-2 and TRBJ2-7, with 10 positions matching TRBD1. Unmatched junction bases numbered 6, after V lost 6 bases and J lost 7 bases. CDR1 and CDR2 from the germline V gene are WSHSY and SAAADI. CDR3 length equals 13 residues. The CDR3 protein is CASRDRGQREQYV. For the CDR3, the DNA is TGCGCCAGCAGAGACAGGGGGCAAAGAGAGCAGTACGTC.

This chain connects TRBV10-3 to TRBJ1-2; D remains unclear. Germline assignment: CDR1 ENHRY and CDR2 SYGVKD. Trimming stripped 2 bases from V and 3 bases from J, with 7 bases between. This CDR3 contains 13 residues. CDR3 loop: CAISEVQDYGYTF. The CDR3 DNA follows: TGTGCCATCAGTGAGGTCCAGGACTATGGCTACACCTTC.

The CDR3 bases are TGTGCCAGCGGGAGGGGGTCTGGGACTGAAGCTTTCTTT. Protein: CASGRGSGTEAFF. The chain carries TRBV6-6 and TRBJ1-1; tentatively, D is TRBD1 (6 bases). Germline CDR1 MNHNY, CDR2 SVGAGI (reference sequence). The CDR3 extends over 13 amino acids. V was shortened by 8 bases and J by 5 bases, with 15 bases between the two germline ends.

This chain links TRBV4-1 with TRBJ2-1, with 8 bases matching TRBD1. Germline V gene sequence: CDR1 MGHRA, CDR2 YSYEKL. This CDR3 contains 16 residues. V trimming: 2 bases; J trimming: 12 bases; junction bases outside the gene matches: 15. The CDR3 protein is CASSQPGQVEFVGQFF. CDR3 nucleotides: TGCGCCAGCAGCCAACCGGGACAGGTGGAATTCGTAGGGCAGTTCTTC.

Here the CDR3 reads CASSSGQGLKGNSPLHF. The CDR3 nucleotides read TGTGCCAGCAGTTCGGGACAGGGGTTGAAGGGGAATTCACCCCTCCACTTT. The gene calls are TRBV28 and TRBJ1-6; TRBD1 matches at 10 bases. The germline gives CDR1 MDHEN, CDR2 SYDVKM. V gave up 4 bases and J gave up 7 bases; unmatched junction bases: 10. The CDR3 is 17 amino acids.

In the case of this clone: The same CDR3 arises from other DNA sequences in this sample as well. The chain has TRBV27 and TRBJ1-1, with D maybe TRBD1 (6 bases). The ends were cut back, 3 bases at V and 3 bases at J, with 8 bases in the middle. This CDR3 comprises 13 residues. CDR1 is MNHEY and CDR2 is SMNVEV in the germline V gene (reference sequence). CDR3 nucleotides: TGTGCCAGCAGTTTCGCAGGGGACACTGAAGCTTTCTTT. It yields the protein CASSFAGDTEAFF.

This clone was observed a few times. The chain carries TRBV19 and TRBJ2-7, with 8 bases fitting TRBD1. This CDR3 has 15 amino acids. Trimming at V came to 4 bases and at J to 0 bases, leaving 5 bases not matched to a gene. The V gene's germline CDR1 is LNHDA and CDR2 SQIVND (reference sequence). CDR3 sequence reads: CASSTGTGFSYEQYV. Written as DNA, the CDR3 is TGTGCCAGTAGTACTGGGACAGGTTTCTCCTACGAGCAGTACGTC.

This clone was detected only a few times. V and J are TRBV18 and TRBJ2-6; 7 nucleotides agree with TRBD2. Unmatched junction bases numbered 10, after V lost 5 bases and J lost 0 bases. The CDR3 has 18 residues. Per the germline V gene, CDR1 is KGHSH and CDR2 is LQKENI. DNA of the CDR3: TGTGCCAGCTCATCTCCCGGGAGGACCCGCTCTGGGGCCAACGTCCTGACTTTC. Translated, it gives CASSSPGRTRSGANVLTF.

The chain recombines TRBV9 with TRBJ1-3; D is perhaps TRBD1 (6 bases). V was pared by 3 bases and J by 2 bases, with 12 bases between. The length of the CDR3 is 15 residues. In germline, CDR1 is SGDLS, CDR2 YYNGEE. CDR3 bases: TGTGCCAGCAGCGGAAGAGGGGGGCCTGGAAACACCATATATTTT. Amino acid sequence: CASSGRGGPGNTIYF.

V and J are TRBV6-1 and TRBJ1-1; no clear D. Germline V gene sequence: CDR1 MNHNS, CDR2 SASEGT. Trimming stripped 4 bases from V and 8 bases from J, with 14 bases between. This CDR3 comprises 13 residues. In DNA form, the CDR3 reads TGTGCCAGCAGTGCCCCTTGGGGTTTGGAAGCTTTCTTT. It codes for CASSAPWGLEAFF.

The rearrangement links TRBV29-1 to TRBJ2-1; tentatively, D is TRBD2 (6 bases). Trimming cost V 3 bases and J 4 bases, with 19 bases left between them. The germline gives CDR1 SQVTM, CDR2 ANQGSEA. The CDR3 covers 16 residues. Written as DNA, the CDR3 is TGCAGCGTTGATAGATCCGGCGGGAAAGGATACAATGAGCAGTTCTTC. This gives the protein CSVDRSGGKGYNEQFF.

The chain has TRBV25-1 and TRBJ1-2; 9 nucleotides agree with TRBD1. Germline trimming cut 6 bases from V and 8 bases from J; bases unmatched to any gene: 10. Germline CDR1 and CDR2: MGHDK and SYGVNS. This CDR3 is built from 14 residues. In DNA form, the CDR3 reads TGTGCCAGCAGAGACACAGGGGGCGCGAGGGGCTACACCTTC. As protein: CASRDTGGARGYTF.

The chain employs TRBV6-5 and TRBJ2-7; D might be TRBD2 (5 bases). Per germline, CDR1 MNHEY and CDR2 SVGAGI. This CDR3 spans 14 amino acids. The ends were cut back, 5 bases at V and 2 bases at J, with 13 bases in the middle. The DNA of the CDR3 is TGTGCCAGCAGTCTTACCGGAGGCCCCTACGAGCAGTACTTC. Protein product: CASSLTGGPYEQYF.

This chain uses TRBV11-3 with TRBJ2-1, with D perhaps matching TRBD2 (6 bases). The germline V gene encodes CDR1 SGHNT and CDR2 YENEEA. V was shortened by 1 base and J by 3 bases, with 7 bases between the two germline ends. This CDR3 is 14 amino acids long. CDR3 loop: CASSLAGVYNEQFF. DNA for the CDR3: TGTGCCAGCAGCTTAGCGGGAGTCTACAATGAGCAGTTCTTC.